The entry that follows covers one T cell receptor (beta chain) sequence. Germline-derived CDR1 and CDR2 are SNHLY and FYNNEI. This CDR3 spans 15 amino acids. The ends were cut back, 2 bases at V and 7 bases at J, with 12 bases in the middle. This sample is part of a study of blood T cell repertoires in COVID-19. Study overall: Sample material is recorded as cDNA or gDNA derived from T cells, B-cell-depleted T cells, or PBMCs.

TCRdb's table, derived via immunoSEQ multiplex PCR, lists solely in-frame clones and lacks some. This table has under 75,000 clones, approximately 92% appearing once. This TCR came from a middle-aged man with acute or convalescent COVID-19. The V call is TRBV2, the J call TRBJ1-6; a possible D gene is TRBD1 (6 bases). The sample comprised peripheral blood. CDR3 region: CASSESRQGNSPLHF. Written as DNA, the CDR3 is TGTGCCAGCAGTGAATCGAGGCAGGGGAATTCACCCCTCCACTTT.